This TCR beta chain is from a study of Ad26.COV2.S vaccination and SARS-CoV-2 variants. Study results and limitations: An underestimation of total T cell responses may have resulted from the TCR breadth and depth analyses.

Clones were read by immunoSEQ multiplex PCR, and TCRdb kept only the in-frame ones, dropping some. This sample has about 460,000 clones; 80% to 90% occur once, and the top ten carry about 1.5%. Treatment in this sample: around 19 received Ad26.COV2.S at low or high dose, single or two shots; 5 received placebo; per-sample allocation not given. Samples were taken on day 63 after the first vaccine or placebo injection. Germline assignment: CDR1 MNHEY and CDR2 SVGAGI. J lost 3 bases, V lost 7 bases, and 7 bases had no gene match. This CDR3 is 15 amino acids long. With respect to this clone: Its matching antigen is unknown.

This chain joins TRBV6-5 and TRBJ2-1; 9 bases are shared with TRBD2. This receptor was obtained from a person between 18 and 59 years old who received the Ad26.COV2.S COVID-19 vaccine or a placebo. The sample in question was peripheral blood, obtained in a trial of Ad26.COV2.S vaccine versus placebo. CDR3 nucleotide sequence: TGTGCCAGCAAGGGCGGGGGGGCCTTCTACAATGAGCAGTTCTTC. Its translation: CASKGGGAFYNEQFF.